This T cell receptor beta chain appears in the sequencing data of a study of cytomegalovirus exposure and HLA in healthy donors. With 6 bases clipped from V and 6 bases from J, the junction kept 11 bases outside the gene matches. In germline, CDR1 is SQVTM, CDR2 ANQGSEA. The CDR3 consists of 16 residues. The PCR had 60 Vbeta and 13 Jbeta primers. Assay used: immunoSEQ multiplex PCR; TCRdb lists only in-frame clones, some missing. The sample contains 55,000 to 65,000 clones, 75% to 90% of which appear only once. The material sequenced was PBMCs. The TCR sequence derives from a woman in her forties in good health and CMV-seronegative. The rearrangement joins TRBV29-1 to TRBJ2-3; 14 bases align to TRBD2. The CDR3 reads CSVIDSGTSGSDTQYF. The DNA for the CDR3 is TGCAGCGTCATTGATTCCGGGACTAGCGGGAGTGATACGCAGTATTTT.